The sequence of this T cell receptor beta chain was determined in a study of Ad26.COV2.S vaccination and SARS-CoV-2 variants. Study context: Administration of Ad26.COV2.S was intramuscular, either once or twice 56 days apart. Findings of the study overall: Placebo recipients trailed vaccine recipients in spike-specific TCR breadth. Breadth and depth estimates from TCRs may understate total T cell responses.

The treatment is: some 20 received Ad26.COV2.S at low or high dose, single or two shots; 5 received placebo; per-sample allocation not given. After the first vaccine or placebo injection, samples were drawn on day 63. It was Wuhan-strain SARS-CoV-2 spike that the Ad26 vaccine vector expressed. TCRdb's table, derived via immunoSEQ multiplex PCR, lists solely in-frame clones and lacks some. Counted here are over 300,000 clones, roughly 80% occurring once; the ten biggest clones make up about 7.4%. In its sample, this clone was seen a few times. Its cognate antigen is unknown. The CDR3 sequence is 18 residues long.

This receptor was taken from a person between 18 and 59 years old who received the Ad26.COV2.S COVID-19 vaccine or a placebo. This chain uses TRBV12-2 with TRBJ1-6; the listed D gene, TRBD1, was not tested against the DNA. TRBV12-2 is a known pseudogene. Sequenced here: peripheral blood, sampled in a trial of Ad26.COV2.S vaccine versus placebo. The CDR3 is CASRLADRRSSYNSPLHF. CDR3 nucleotides: TGTGCAAGTCGCTTAGCAGACAGGAGGAGCTCCTATAATTCACCCCTCCACTTT.